Here is one TCR beta chain with its context. No cognate antigen has been identified for it. The input lacks base qualities; no much larger clone sits a single base away. Sequences DFQATT (CDR1) and SNEGSKA (CDR2) are obtained from the germline V gene (reference sequence). The CDR3 runs 13 residues from the cysteine to the phenylalanine. The retained sequence is limited to the CDR3, 39 bases, with the frame set at the first base. Trimmed from V: 5 bases; trimmed from J: 2 bases; junction bases lacking a gene match: 6. Library method: PCR. The reads were generated on an Illumina HiSeq 2500. TCR library preparation used molecular barcoding, with unique molecular identifiers applied to normalize quantification of the TCRbeta repertoire. In TCRdb, the public reads were trimmed at Q25 with fastp and aligned with MiXCR, with productive beta chains retained. Here each entry gathers all rows of one CDR3 protein and keeps the most common genes and DNA. In all, the sample holds 600,000 to 800,000 distinct CDR3 sequences, and around 12% of those were seen once. Around 0.76% of the sample is taken by the ten largest.

The label giving this sample's treatment or condition can be read as: allogeneic hematopoietic cell transplantation with graft depleted of TCRalphabeta T cells and CD19 B cells. Transplant recipients were children who received TCRalphabeta/CD19-depleted allogeneic hematopoietic cell grafts. The data stem from a study of T-cell reconstitution after alpha-beta-depleted transplantation in children (dated by TCRdb to the mid-2010s). Regarding the study in general: Using TCR repertoire profiling, the study quantitatively followed how T-cell immune reconstitution unfolded in children after TCRalphabeta/CD19-depleted allogeneic hematopoietic cell transplantation. What the research found in general, with its limitations: The high TCRbeta diversity at day 60 in some patients was ascribed to recipient T cells and intrathymic progenitors that had survived conditioning. Hyperexpanded clone frequencies declined over subsequent months; after one year, T-cell counts and TCRbeta diversity were mostly attributed to newly produced T cells. About two months after transplant, the apparently early recovery of alphabetaT-cell counts reportedly depended on just several hundred clones that had expanded rapidly and came from non-depleted graft cells.

Recombination linked TRBV20-1 to TRBJ2-7, and 7 junctional nucleotides match TRBD1. The source material was PBMCs, sampled before TCRalphabeta/CD19-depleted stem cell transplant. This receptor was obtained from a girl aged 2 to 9 with congenital amegakaryocytic thrombocytopenia, due to receive a stem cell transplant. The nucleotides read TGCAGTGCTGGACGGGGACAGCCCTACGAGCAGTACTTC. This sequence encodes CSAGRGQPYEQYF.